One T cell receptor beta chain is described in this entry. V shed 1 base and J 7 bases; nucleotides not matched to a gene: 4. The germline V gene has CDR1 SGHTA and CDR2 FQGNSA. This CDR3 has 14 amino acids. The record originates from a study of blood T cell repertoires in COVID-19. About the study: Samples representing acute and convalescent COVID-19 were sourced from the United States, Italy and Spain. In each case, the material was cDNA or gDNA derived from T cells, B-cell-depleted T cells, or PBMCs.

As handled by the study authors: The assay estimated nucleated cells by amplifying reference gene primers. Clones were sequenced by immunoSEQ multiplex PCR, and TCRdb holds only the in-frame ones, with some missing. V, J and clone size are taken as reported in that table, and D and trimming were inferred from the DNA itself. The table has around 240,000 clones, approximately 82% seen once. The TCR sequence derives from a woman aged 80 or over with acute or convalescent COVID-19. The chain carries TRBV7-2 and TRBJ2-1; TRBD1 matches at 7 bases. Input material: peripheral blood. In nucleotides, the CDR3 is TGTGCCAGCAGCTTAGATGGGACAGCTAATGAGCAGTTCTTC. Translated, it gives CASSLDGTANEQFF.